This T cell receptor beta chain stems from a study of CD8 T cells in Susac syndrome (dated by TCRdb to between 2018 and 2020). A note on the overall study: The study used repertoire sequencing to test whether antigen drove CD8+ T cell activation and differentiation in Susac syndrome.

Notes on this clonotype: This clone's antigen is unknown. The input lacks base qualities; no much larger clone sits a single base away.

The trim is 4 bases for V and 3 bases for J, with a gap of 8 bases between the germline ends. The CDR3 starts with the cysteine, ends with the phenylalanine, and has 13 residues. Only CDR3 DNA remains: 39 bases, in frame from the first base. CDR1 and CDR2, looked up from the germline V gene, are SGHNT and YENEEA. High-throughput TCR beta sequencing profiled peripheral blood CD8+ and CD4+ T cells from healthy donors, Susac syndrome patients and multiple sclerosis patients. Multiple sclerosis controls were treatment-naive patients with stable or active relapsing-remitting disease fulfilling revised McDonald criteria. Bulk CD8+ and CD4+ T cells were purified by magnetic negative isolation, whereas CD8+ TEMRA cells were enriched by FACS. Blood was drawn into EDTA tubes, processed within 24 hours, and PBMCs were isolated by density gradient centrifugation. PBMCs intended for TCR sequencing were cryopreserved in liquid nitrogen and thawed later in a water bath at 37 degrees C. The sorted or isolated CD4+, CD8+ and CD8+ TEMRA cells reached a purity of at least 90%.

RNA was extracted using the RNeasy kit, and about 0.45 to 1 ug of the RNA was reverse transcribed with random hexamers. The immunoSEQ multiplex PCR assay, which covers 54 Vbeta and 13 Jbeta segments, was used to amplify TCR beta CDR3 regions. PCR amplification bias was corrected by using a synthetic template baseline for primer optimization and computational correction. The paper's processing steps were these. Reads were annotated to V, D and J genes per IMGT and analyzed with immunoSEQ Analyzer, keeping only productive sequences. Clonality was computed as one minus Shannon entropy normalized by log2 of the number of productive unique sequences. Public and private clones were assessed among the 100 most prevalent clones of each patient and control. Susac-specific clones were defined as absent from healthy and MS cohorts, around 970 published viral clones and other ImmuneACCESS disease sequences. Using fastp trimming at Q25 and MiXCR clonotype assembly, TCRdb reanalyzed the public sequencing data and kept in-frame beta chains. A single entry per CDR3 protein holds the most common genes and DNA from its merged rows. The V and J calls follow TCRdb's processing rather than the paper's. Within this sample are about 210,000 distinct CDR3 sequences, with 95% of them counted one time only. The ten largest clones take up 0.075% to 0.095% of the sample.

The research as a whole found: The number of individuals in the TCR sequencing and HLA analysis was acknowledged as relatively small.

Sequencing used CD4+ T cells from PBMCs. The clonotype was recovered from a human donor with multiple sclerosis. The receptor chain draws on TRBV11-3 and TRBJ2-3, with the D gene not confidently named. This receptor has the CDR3 CASSWGGTDTQYF. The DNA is TGTGCCAGCAGCTGGGGTGGGACAGATACGCAGTATTTT.